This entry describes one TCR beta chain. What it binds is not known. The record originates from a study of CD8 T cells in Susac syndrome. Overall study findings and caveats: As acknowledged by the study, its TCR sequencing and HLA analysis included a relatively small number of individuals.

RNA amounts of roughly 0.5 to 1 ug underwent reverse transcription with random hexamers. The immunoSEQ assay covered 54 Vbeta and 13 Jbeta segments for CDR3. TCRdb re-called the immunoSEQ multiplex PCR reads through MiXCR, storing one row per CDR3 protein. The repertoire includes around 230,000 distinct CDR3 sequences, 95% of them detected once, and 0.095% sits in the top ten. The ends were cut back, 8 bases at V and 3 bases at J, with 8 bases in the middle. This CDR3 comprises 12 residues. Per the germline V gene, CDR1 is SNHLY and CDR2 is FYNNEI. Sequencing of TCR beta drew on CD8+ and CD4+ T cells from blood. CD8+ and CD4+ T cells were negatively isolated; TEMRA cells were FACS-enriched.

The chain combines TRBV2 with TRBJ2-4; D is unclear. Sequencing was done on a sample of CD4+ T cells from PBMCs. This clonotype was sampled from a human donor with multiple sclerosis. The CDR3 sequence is CASAGYKNIQYF. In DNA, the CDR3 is TGTGCCAGCGCCGGGTACAAAAACATTCAGTACTTC.